These 17 T cell receptor beta chains share one sample of origin, sequenced in a study of a mutant IDH1 vaccine in newly diagnosed glioma. Assay: immunoSEQ multiplex PCR; the TCRdb copy retains only in-frame clones and omits some. The table shows just under 95,000 clones, with around 77% occurring only once. This sample's time point: baseline, week 1 (first vaccination visit). Described treatment: pre-vaccination baseline after standard-of-care therapy. Sequences were derived from PBMCs, sampled from a glioma patient treated with radiotherapy, temozolomide or both. The receptors were gathered from a man in his forties with glioma.

The CDR3 DNA sequence: TGCGCCAGCAGGGGGCCGGGGGGCACCGGGGAGCTGTTTTTT. Its protein is CASRGPGGTGELFF. J is TRBJ2-2 and V is TRBV10-2; 7 bases line up with TRBD2. Germline V gene lookup returns CDR1 WSHSY and CDR2 SAAADI. Trimming took 6 bases from V and 4 from J; bases not matched to a gene: 5. CDR3 length: 14 amino acids.

This clone was counted a single time. The chain couples TRBV6-5 to TRBJ1-2; a possible D gene is TRBD1 (5 bases). This CDR3 region has 14 residues. Between the trimmed V and J ends, which lost 7 bases and 5 bases, there was a span of 17 bases. Germline V gene sequence: CDR1 MNHEY, CDR2 SVGAGI. The CDR3 bases are TGTGCCAGCACACCAGGGCTCCCAGGGTATGGCTACACCTTC. This translates into CASTPGLPGYGYTF.

This chain connects TRBV5-4 to TRBJ1-2; TRBD1 matches at 9 bases. V lost 3 bases, J lost 2 bases, and 5 bases stayed unmatched. CDR1 SGHNT and CDR2 YYREEE come from the germline V gene (reference sequence). This CDR3 spans 15 amino acids. This CDR3 is CASSSPGQGNYGYTF. The CDR3 bases are TGTGCCAGCAGCTCCCCGGGACAGGGAAACTATGGCTACACCTTC. Looking up the rest from reference TRBV5-4 and TRBJ1-2 gives the full variable domain: ETGVTQSPTHLIKTRGQQVTLRCSSQSGHNTVSWYQQALGQGPQFIFQYYREEENGRGNFPPRFSGLQFPNYSSELNVNALELDDSALYLCASSSPGQGNYGYTFGSGTRLTVV.

The rearrangement links TRBV29-1 to TRBJ2-7; D possibly matches TRBD1 or TRBD2 (6 bases each). This CDR3 is 12 amino acids long. V was shortened by 4 bases and J by 5 bases, with 12 bases between the two germline ends. Germline V gene sequence: CDR1 SQVTM, CDR2 ANQGSEA. CDR3 coding DNA: TGCAGCGTTGGGAGGGGGGTCCACGAGCAGTACTTC. Its protein is CSVGRGVHEQYF.

The chain carries TRBV25-1 and TRBJ2-7; TRBD1 aligns across 8 bases. The V gene's germline CDR1 is MGHDK and CDR2 SYGVNS. Unmatched junction bases numbered 2, after V lost 2 bases and J lost 2 bases. The CDR3 contains 14 residues. CDR3 region: CASSEQDRAYEQYF. In DNA, the CDR3 is TGTGCCAGCAGTGAACAGGACAGGGCCTACGAGCAGTACTTC.

This clone was detected only a few times. The chain carries TRBV2 and TRBJ1-4; TRBD1 matches at 9 bases. The CDR3 extends over 14 amino acids. The germline gives CDR1 SNHLY, CDR2 FYNNEI. With V trimmed by 5 bases and J by 5 bases, 3 bases remained unmatched. CDR3 sequence: CASSRDRANEKLFF. The CDR3 DNA is TGTGCCAGCAGTAGGGACAGGGCCAATGAAAAACTGTTTTTT.

The rearrangement links TRBV10-3 to TRBJ2-5, with TRBD2 identical over 10 bases. Looked up from germline, CDR1 is ENHRY and CDR2 is SYGVKD. V gave up 8 bases and J gave up 5 bases; unmatched junction bases: 8. CDR3 length: 14 residues. This chain's CDR3 is CAIRIAGGEETQYF. Written as DNA, the CDR3 is TGTGCCATCCGAATAGCGGGGGGAGAGGAGACCCAGTACTTC.

The genes are TRBV19 and TRBJ1-1; D remains unclear. The CDR3 has 14 amino acids. From germline, CDR1 is LNHDA and CDR2 SQIVND (reference sequence). V lost 2 bases to trimming and J lost 1 base, with 8 bases between them. This CDR3 is CASSISGKNTEAFF. DNA for the CDR3: TGTGCCAGTAGTATATCCGGGAAGAACACTGAAGCTTTCTTT.

The chain employs TRBV19 and TRBJ2-7, with unresolved D. V lost 1 base, J lost 2 bases, and 12 bases lay in between. The CDR3 totals 15 residues. The germline V gene encodes CDR1 LNHDA and CDR2 SQIVND (reference sequence). This CDR3 reads CASSIGTQPTYEQYF. The DNA for the CDR3 is TGTGCCAGTAGTATAGGCACCCAGCCAACCTACGAGCAGTACTTC.

In its sample, this clone was seen a few times. This rearrangement joins TRBV23-1 to TRBJ2-3; the D is unclear. TRBV23-1 is designated an ORF whose function remains uncertain. This CDR3 contains 16 residues. The V gene lost 5 bases and the J gene lost 0 bases, with 15 bases spanning the gap. CDR3 sequence: CASSASTIRSTDTQYF. DNA of the CDR3: TGCGCCAGCAGTGCATCCACGATAAGGAGCACAGATACGCAGTATTTT.

This clone was seen more than once but under ten times. The chain joins TRBV7-2 to TRBJ1-1, with D uncertain. V lost 2 bases to trimming and J lost 3 bases, with 16 bases between them. Germline CDR1 SGHTA, CDR2 FQGNSA. There are 16 residues in the CDR3. The CDR3 loop is CASSLQGPGLDTEAFF. CDR3 DNA: TGTGCCAGCAGCTTACAAGGTCCGGGGTTGGACACTGAAGCTTTCTTT.

The chain links TRBV20-1 to TRBJ2-3; D is unresolved. This CDR3 comprises 10 residues. The V and J ends lost 3 bases and 6 bases respectively, with 4 bases between them. Germline lookup yields CDR1 DFQATT and CDR2 SNEGSKA (reference sequence). The CDR3 is CSASFDTQYF. For the CDR3, the DNA is TGCAGTGCTAGTTTTGATACGCAGTATTTT.

Concerning this clone itself: This CDR3 is also generated by other DNA sequences in the sample. The chain employs TRBV7-2 and TRBJ2-1; no reliable D call. Per the germline V gene, CDR1 is SGHTA and CDR2 is FQGNSA. Trimming removed 5 bases at V and 4 bases at J, with 3 bases between. The CDR3 is 11 residues long. The CDR3 loop is CASSTYNEQFF. CDR3 bases: TGTGCCAGCAGCACATACAATGAGCAGTTCTTC.

This clone has just one count. V is TRBV10-3 and J is TRBJ1-6; tentatively, D is TRBD1 (5 bases). Per germline, CDR1 ENHRY and CDR2 SYGVKD. V was pared by 2 bases and J by 9 bases, with 11 bases between. CDR3 length equals 14 residues. The CDR3 sequence: CAISESRESSPLHF. CDR3 bases: TGTGCCATCAGTGAGAGCAGGGAGAGTTCACCCCTCCACTTT.

This clone has only a few counts. The chain combines TRBV25-1 with TRBJ2-5, with 11 bases matching TRBD2. In germline, CDR1 is MGHDK, CDR2 SYGVNS. CDR3 length: 17 amino acids. V was clipped by 6 bases and J by 5 bases; unmatched bases: 14. CDR3: CASSPTPLLAGEETQYF. The CDR3 nucleotides are TGTGCCAGCAGCCCCACCCCCCTACTAGCGGGAGAGGAGACCCAGTACTTC.

The V gene is TRBV21-1, the J gene TRBJ2-3. TRBV21-1 is listed as a pseudogene. This CDR3 comprises 15 residues. The CDR3 loop is CASSKGRTRTDTQYF. In nucleotides, the CDR3 is TGTGCCAGCAGCAAAGGCAGAACTCGCACAGATACGCAGTATTTT.

The chain couples TRBV6-6 to TRBJ2-2; D is perhaps TRBD1 (6 bases). The CDR3 consists of 15 residues. V lost 6 bases to trimming and J lost 1 base, with 12 bases between them. The V gene's germline CDR1 is MNHNY and CDR2 SVGAGI (reference sequence). As DNA, the CDR3 is TGTGCCAGCAGGGGGGCGTCCGGGAACACCGGGGAGCTGTTTTTT. This gives the protein CASRGASGNTGELFF.